The 4 T cell receptor beta chains reported below all come from one sample, sequenced in a study of blood T cell repertoires in COVID-19. Assay used: immunoSEQ multiplex PCR; TCRdb lists only in-frame clones, some missing. Among around 300,000 clones, around 91% were seen once, and the ten largest hold about 2.2%. The material sequenced was PBMCs or T cells enriched from blood (not recorded which). These receptors all come from a young woman who had recovered from COVID-19.

This chain uses TRBV5-6 with TRBJ2-2, with TRBD1 matching over 8 bases. The trim removed 4 bases at V and 3 bases at J, leaving 8 bases unmatched. This CDR3 spans 16 amino acids. Germline CDR1 reads SGHDT; CDR2 reads YYEEEE. CDR3 loop: CASSPPGQGDTGELFF. As DNA, the CDR3 is TGTGCCAGCAGCCCTCCCGGACAGGGAGACACCGGGGAGCTGTTTTTT. Full variable domain (outside the CDR3, taken from reference TRBV5-6 and TRBJ2-2): DAGVTQSPTHLIKTRGQQVTLRCSPKSGHDTVSWYQQALGQGPQFIFQYYEEEERQRGNFPDRFSGHQFPNYSSELNVNALLLGDSALYLCASSPPGQGDTGELFFGEGSRLTVL.

The chain employs TRBV2 and TRBJ1-3, with D tentatively TRBD1 (6 bases). CDR1 and CDR2 (germline): SNHLY, FYNNEI. The CDR3 has 14 residues. V lost 6 bases to trimming and J lost 6 bases, with 15 bases between them. CDR3 sequence (DNA): TGTGCCAGCAGCTTCCAGGGGTACGAAAACACCATATATTTT. Amino acid sequence: CASSFQGYENTIYF.

The CDR3 DNA reads as TGTGCCAGCAGGACAGGGGGGGTAAATGAGCAGTTCTTC. Translation gives CASRTGGVNEQFF. The chain carries TRBV28 and TRBJ2-1, with 9 bases aligning to TRBD1. This CDR3 has 13 residues. Unmatched junction bases numbered 4, after V lost 6 bases and J lost 7 bases. Germline values: CDR1 MDHEN, CDR2 SYDVKM.

The rearrangement joins TRBV3-1 (or the pseudogene TRBV3-2) to TRBJ1-2; TRBD1 matches at 12 bases. V trimming: 4 bases; J trimming: 2 bases; junction bases outside the gene matches: 8. This CDR3 is built from 17 residues. The germline gives CDR1 LGHDT, CDR2 YNNKEL (reference sequence). CDR3 DNA: TGTGCCAGCAGCCCACATCCGGGACAGGGGGCCAACTATGGCTACACCTTC. It is translated as CASSPHPGQGANYGYTF.